This TCR beta chain was retrieved from a study of blood T cells in healthy people across ages. As for the study in general: The template switching approach captured approximately one barcoded beta molecule for every two T cells.

Overall study results and limits: Roughly linearly, TCR beta diversity per million T cells fell as age increased.

A J-beta primer mix and a sample-barcoded 5' primer were used in a second PCR of roughly 6 to 11 cycles. Each cDNA molecule carried a tag from a template-switch adaptor that contained 12 random nucleotides. TCRdb re-called the 5' RACE reads with MiXCR, one entry per CDR3 protein. The repertoire includes about 1.4 million distinct CDR3 sequences, around 59% of them detected once, and 6.7% sits in the top ten. Deletions cut 5 bases from V and 8 bases from J, with 19 bases between. The length of the CDR3 is 15 residues. Germline V gives CDR1 ENHRY, CDR2 SYGVKD. This clonotype was counted between two and nine times. Antigen specificity is unknown.

This receptor was taken from a man younger than 35 in good health. The source material was blood. V is TRBV10-3 and J is TRBJ2-1; tentative D call: TRBD1 (9 bases). The CDR3, as DNA: TGTGCCATCAGTTTAGGTAGCGGGGACAGGGATGAGCAGTTCTTC. This gives the protein CAISLGSGDRDEQFF.